The rows below give T cell receptor beta chains drawn from one sample of a study of control samples from healthy donors and cancer patients. Assay used: immunoSEQ multiplex PCR; TCRdb lists only in-frame clones, some missing. The sample has around 99,000 clones, approximately 90% seen once. Material for sequencing was blood. These receptor sequences come from a human donor in good health. The donor label of this sample is uncertain. Both conserved end residues are part of each CDR3. D genes are given only for firm matches. Where a row states a size, it is once, few, many or the class of an expanded clone; other rows omit it.

TRBD2	TRBV9	-	TRBJ2-5	CASSETSGARETQYF	TGTGCCAGCAGCGAGACTAGCGGGGCGAGAGAGACCCAGTACTTC
TRBD1	TRBV6-2/TRBV6-3	-	TRBJ2-1	CASSYTPGTGENEQFF	TGTGCCAGCAGTTACACTCCTGGGACAGGGGAGAATGAGCAGTTCTTC
-	TRBV6-5	-	TRBJ1-2	CASSYSPQWAYGYTF	TGTGCCAGCAGTTACTCTCCACAGTGGGCTTATGGCTACACCTTC
-	TRBV30	few	TRBJ1-1	CAWTSLVEAFF	TGTGCCTGGACAAGCTTAGTTGAAGCTTTCTTT
-	TRBV14	once	TRBJ2-3	CASSTLGGFSEDTQYF	TGTGCCAGCTCAACTCTCGGGGGCTTCTCTGAGGATACGCAGTATTTT
-	TRBV5-1	-	TRBJ2-1	CASSLGGRNDEQFF	TGCGCCAGCAGCTTGGGAGGGCGCAACGATGAGCAGTTCTTC
-	TRBV3-1/TRBV3-2	-	TRBJ2-1	CASSQDQGSHNEQFF	TGTGCCAGCAGCCAAGATCAAGGGTCACACAATGAGCAGTTCTTC
TRBD2	TRBV9	once	TRBJ2-1	CASSASLGGSNEQFF	TGTGCCAGCAGCGCTAGCCTGGGGGGGTCGAATGAGCAGTTCTTC
-	TRBV7-9	once	TRBJ2-3	CASSSPRREDTQYF	TGTGCCAGCAGCTCGCCGCGGAGGGAAGATACGCAGTATTTT
-	TRBV30	once	TRBJ2-5	CAWSRVQETQYF	TGTGCCTGGAGTCGTGTCCAAGAGACCCAGTACTTC
-	TRBV28	once	TRBJ2-7	CASSSPESSGQYF	TGTGCCAGCAGTTCCCCAGAGTCGAGTGGGCAGTACTTC
TRBD1	TRBV6-6	-	TRBJ2-5	CASSSPGQGRGETQYF	TGTGCCAGCAGTTCTCCGGGACAGGGGAGGGGAGAGACCCAGTACTTC
-	TRBV9	-	TRBJ1-1	CASSVGPTNTEAFF	TGTGCCAGCAGCGTAGGCCCGACGAACACTGAAGCTTTCTTT
-	TRBV10-3	-	TRBJ1-5	CAISGTGNQPQHF	TGTGCCATCAGTGGGACGGGGAATCAGCCCCAGCATTTT
-	TRBV2	once	TRBJ2-1	CASSAGPSNDEQFF	TGTGCCAGCAGTGCCGGACCGTCGAACGATGAGCAGTTCTTC
-	TRBV29-1	-	TRBJ1-1	CSGGSSKAFF	TGCAGCGGCGGGTCTTCTAAAGCTTTCTTT
-	TRBV18	-	TRBJ2-1	CASSRGGAYNEQFF	TGTGCCAGCTCACGAGGCGGGGCTTACAATGAGCAGTTCTTC
TRBD1	TRBV7-8	-	TRBJ1-1	CASSLFRGPTEAFF	TGTGCCAGCAGCTTATTCAGGGGGCCCACTGAAGCTTTCTTT
-	TRBV7-6	-	TRBJ1-3	CASSLTPSSAGNPGNTIYF	TGTGCCAGCAGCTTAACCCCTAGTTCGGCAGGGAACCCTGGAAACACCATATATTTT
-	TRBV28	-	TRBJ1-4	CASSSRRLDEKLFF	TGTGCCAGCAGTTCCAGGAGACTTGATGAAAAACTGTTTTTT
TRBD1	TRBV19	-	TRBJ1-5	CASSPTGGDNNQPQHF	TGTGCCAGTAGTCCGACAGGGGGCGACAACAATCAGCCCCAGCATTTT
TRBD1	TRBV6-5	-	TRBJ1-1	CASSYVDREGTEAFF	TGTGCCAGCAGTTACGTCGACAGGGAAGGAACTGAAGCTTTCTTT
-	TRBV18	-	TRBJ2-3	CASSLVRGATDTQYF	TGTGCCAGCTCACTCGTAAGGGGCGCCACAGATACGCAGTATTTT
-	TRBV3-1/TRBV3-2	once	TRBJ2-5	CASSQVFSRQLQETQYF	TGTGCCAGCAGCCAAGTATTTTCACGACAATTACAAGAGACCCAGTACTTC
TRBD2	TRBV3-1/TRBV3-2	-	TRBJ2-5	CASSQTAVQRGLETQYF	TGTGCCAGCAGCCAAACCGCAGTGCAGCGGGGGTTGGAGACCCAGTACTTC
-	TRBV7-9	-	TRBJ1-4	CAAGQSATNEKLFF	TGTGCCGCCGGACAGTCGGCAACTAATGAAAAACTGTTTTTT
-	TRBV7-8	-	TRBJ1-1	CASSLRRSGEAFF	TGTGCCAGCAGCTTAAGGAGATCAGGGGAAGCTTTCTTT
-	TRBV29-1	-	TRBJ1-2	CSVEDPRLNYGYTF	TGCAGCGTTGAAGATCCCAGACTTAACTATGGCTACACCTTC
-	TRBV2	once	TRBJ1-6	CASSETTNSPLHF	TGTGCCAGCAGTGAGACGACAAATTCACCCCTCCACTTT
-	TRBV28	-	TRBJ2-3	CASPDTSTDTQYF	TGTGCCAGCCCGGACACAAGCACAGATACGCAGTATTTT
TRBD1	TRBV28	-	TRBJ2-1	CASRAGTGVIYEQFF	TGTGCCAGCAGGGCCGGGACAGGGGTAATTTATGAGCAGTTCTTC